The entry that follows covers one T cell receptor beta chain sequence. Antigen: not known. In the same sample, other DNA sequences code for this CDR3. Sequenced by immunoSEQ multiplex PCR; TCRdb stores in-frame clones only, minus some. The data contain 36,000 or so clones, over 75% of them singletons. The germline V and J ends were trimmed by 5 bases and 2 bases, with 13 bases remaining between them. The germline V gene has CDR1 SGHVS and CDR2 FNYEAQ. The CDR3 sequence is 15 residues long. This sample stems from a study of OX40 agonist ivuxolimab in advanced cancers. Study-wide background: Prior anti-PD-1, anti-PD-L1 or anti-CTLA-4 therapy was allowed; approximately 40% had some. Whole-study results and caveats: Relative to CD4+ cells, CD8+ T cells on average had more expanded clones. At 0.1 to 3.0 mg/kg, CD4+ and CD8+ blood T cells expanded clonally by week 6. Also showing low normalized T-cell clonal expansion were some of the nonresponders.

This clonotype originated in an adult with an advanced solid tumor such as melanoma, head and neck, liver or kidney cancer. V is TRBV7-6 and J is TRBJ1-5; a possible D gene is TRBD1 (5 bases). The sequenced sample was CD4+ or CD8+ T cells sorted from blood, obtained in a trial of the OX40 agonist ivuxolimab. The CDR3 sequence: CASSAGYGGNQPQHF. The CDR3 DNA sequence: TGTGCCAGCAGCGCAGGGTACGGGGGCAATCAGCCCCAGCATTTT.